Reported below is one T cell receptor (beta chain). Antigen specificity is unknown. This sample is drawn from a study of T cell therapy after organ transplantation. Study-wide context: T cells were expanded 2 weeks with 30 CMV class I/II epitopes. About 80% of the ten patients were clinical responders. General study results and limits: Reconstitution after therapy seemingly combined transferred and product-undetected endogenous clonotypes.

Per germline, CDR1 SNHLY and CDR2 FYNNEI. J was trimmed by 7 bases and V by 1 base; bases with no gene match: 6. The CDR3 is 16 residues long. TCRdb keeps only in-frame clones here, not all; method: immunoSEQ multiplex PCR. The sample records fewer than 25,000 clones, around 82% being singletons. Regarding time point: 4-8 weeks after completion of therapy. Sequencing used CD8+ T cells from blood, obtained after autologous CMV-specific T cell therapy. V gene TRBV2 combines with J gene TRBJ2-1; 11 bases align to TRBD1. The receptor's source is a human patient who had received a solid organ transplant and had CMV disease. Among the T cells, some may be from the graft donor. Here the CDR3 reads CASSEDPGQGVNEQFF. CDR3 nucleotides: TGTGCCAGCAGTGAAGATCCGGGACAGGGGGTTAATGAGCAGTTCTTC.